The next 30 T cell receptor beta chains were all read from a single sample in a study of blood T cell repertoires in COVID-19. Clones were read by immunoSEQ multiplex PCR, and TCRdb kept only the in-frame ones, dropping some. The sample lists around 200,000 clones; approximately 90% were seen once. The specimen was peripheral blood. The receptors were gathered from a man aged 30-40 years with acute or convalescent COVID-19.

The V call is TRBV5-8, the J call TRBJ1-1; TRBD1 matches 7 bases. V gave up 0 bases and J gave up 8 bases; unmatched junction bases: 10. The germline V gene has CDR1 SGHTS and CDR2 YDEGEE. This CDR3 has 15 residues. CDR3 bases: TGTGCCAGCAGCTTGGAAATGGGACAGCCCCTGGAAGCTTTCTTT. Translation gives CASSLEMGQPLEAFF.

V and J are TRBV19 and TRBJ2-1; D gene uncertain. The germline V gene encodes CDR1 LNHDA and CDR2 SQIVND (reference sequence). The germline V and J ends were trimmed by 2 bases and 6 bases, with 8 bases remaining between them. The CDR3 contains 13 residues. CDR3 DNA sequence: TGTGCCAGTAGTATATTCCCGGGCAATGAGCAGTTCTTC. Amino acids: CASSIFPGNEQFF.

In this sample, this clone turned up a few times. The CDR3: CASSYRQNNSPLHF. Written as DNA, the CDR3 is TGTGCCAGCAGTTACCGACAGAATAATTCACCCCTCCACTTT. The chain recombines TRBV6-5 with TRBJ1-6; D is perhaps TRBD1 (5 bases). The CDR3 is 14 amino acids. Trimming removed 2 bases from V and 5 bases from J, with 7 bases in between. Germline-derived CDR1 and CDR2 are MNHEY and SVGAGI.

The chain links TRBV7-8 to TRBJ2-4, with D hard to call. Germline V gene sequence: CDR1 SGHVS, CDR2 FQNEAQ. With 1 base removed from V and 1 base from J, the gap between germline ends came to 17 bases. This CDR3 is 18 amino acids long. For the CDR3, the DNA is TGTGCCAGCAGCTTAGGGTTTAAGAGGAATGGGGCCAAAAACATTCAGTACTTC. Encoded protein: CASSLGFKRNGAKNIQYF.

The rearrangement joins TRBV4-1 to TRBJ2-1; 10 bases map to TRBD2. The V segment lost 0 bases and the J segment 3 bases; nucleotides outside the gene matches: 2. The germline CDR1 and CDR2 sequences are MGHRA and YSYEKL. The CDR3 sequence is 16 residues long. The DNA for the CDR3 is TGCGCCAGCAGCCAAGAACTAGCGGGATACTACAATGAGCAGTTCTTC. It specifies CASSQELAGYYNEQFF.

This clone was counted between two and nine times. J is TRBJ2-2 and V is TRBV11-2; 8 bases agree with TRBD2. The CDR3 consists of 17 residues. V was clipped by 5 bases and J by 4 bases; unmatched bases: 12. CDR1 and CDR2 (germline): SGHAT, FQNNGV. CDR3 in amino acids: CASSADRLARSTGELFF. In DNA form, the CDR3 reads TGTGCCAGCAGCGCCGACCGACTAGCGCGGAGCACCGGGGAGCTGTTTTTT.

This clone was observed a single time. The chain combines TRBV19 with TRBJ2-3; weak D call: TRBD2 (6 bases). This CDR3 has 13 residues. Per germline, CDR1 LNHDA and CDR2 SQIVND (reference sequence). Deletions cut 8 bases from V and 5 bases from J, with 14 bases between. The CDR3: CASSRGAGDTQYF. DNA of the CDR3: TGTGCCAGTTCTAGGGGAGCGGGAGATACGCAGTATTTT.

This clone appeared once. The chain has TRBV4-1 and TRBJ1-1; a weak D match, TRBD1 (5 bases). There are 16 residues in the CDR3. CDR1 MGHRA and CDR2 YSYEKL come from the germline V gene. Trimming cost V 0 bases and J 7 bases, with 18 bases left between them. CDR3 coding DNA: TGCGCCAGCAGCCAAGAAGCAGGGTCAACTGTTGGTGAAGCTTTCTTT. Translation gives CASSQEAGSTVGEAFF.

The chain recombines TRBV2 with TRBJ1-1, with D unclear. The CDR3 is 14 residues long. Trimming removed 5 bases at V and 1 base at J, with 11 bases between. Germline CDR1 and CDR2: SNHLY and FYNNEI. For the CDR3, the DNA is TGTGCCAGCAGTTACATCGAATGGAACACTGAAGCTTTCTTT. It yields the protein CASSYIEWNTEAFF.

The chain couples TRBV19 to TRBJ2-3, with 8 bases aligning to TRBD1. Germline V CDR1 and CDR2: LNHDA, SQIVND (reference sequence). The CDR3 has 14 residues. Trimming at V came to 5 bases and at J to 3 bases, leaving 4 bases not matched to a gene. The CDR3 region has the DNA TGTGCCAGTAGTCAGGGGGCGCGGACAGATACGCAGTATTTT. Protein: CASSQGARTDTQYF.

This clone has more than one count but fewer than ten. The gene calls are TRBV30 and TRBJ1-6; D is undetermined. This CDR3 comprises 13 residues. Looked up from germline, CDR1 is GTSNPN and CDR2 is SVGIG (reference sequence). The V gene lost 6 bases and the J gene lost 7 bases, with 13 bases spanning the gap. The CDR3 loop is CACLPRGNSPLHF. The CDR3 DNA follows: TGTGCCTGTCTCCCGCGGGGAAATTCACCCCTCCACTTT.

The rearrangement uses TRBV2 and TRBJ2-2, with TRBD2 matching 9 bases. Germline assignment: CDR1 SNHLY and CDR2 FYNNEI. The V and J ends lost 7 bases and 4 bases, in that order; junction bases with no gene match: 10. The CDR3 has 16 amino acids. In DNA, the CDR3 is TGTGCCAGCAAAAAAACTAGCGGGTCTACCACCGGGGAGCTGTTTTTT. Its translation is CASKKTSGSTTGELFF.

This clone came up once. The CDR3 coding sequence is TGTGCCAGCAGCCAAGCTCCCAGGGGGCGAGCTTTCTTT. It codes for CASSQAPRGRAFF. This sequence joins TRBV3-1 (or the pseudogene TRBV3-2) and TRBJ1-1, with 8 bases that match TRBD1. V dropped 1 base and J dropped 10; count of bases not matched to a gene: 5. Germline V gene data show CDR1 as LGHDT and CDR2 as YNNKEL (reference sequence). This CDR3 is 13 amino acids long.

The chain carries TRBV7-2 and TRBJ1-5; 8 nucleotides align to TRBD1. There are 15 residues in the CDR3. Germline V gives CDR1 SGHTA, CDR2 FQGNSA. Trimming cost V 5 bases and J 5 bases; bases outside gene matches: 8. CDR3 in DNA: TGTGCCAGCAGCCCCGGGACAGGCTACTATCAGCCCCAGCATTTT. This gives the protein CASSPGTGYYQPQHF.

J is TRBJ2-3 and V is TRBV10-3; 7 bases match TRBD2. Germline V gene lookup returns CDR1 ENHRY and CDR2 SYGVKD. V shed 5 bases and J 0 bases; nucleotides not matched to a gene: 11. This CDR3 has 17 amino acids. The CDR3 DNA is TGTGCCATCAGTCGCCATAATAGCGGGCTAAGCACAGATACGCAGTATTTT. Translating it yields CAISRHNSGLSTDTQYF.

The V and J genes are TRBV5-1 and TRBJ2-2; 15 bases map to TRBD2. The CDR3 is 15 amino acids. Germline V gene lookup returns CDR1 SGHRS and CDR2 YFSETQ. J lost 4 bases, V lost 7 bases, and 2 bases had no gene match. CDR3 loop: CASVGLAGGTGELFF. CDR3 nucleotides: TGCGCCAGCGTGGGACTAGCGGGAGGCACCGGGGAGCTGTTTTTT.

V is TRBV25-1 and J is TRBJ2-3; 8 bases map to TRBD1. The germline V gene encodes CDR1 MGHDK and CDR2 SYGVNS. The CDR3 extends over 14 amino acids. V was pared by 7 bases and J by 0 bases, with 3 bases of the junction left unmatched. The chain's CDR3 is CASNRQGSTDTQYF. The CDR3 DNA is TGTGCCAGCAACAGACAGGGGAGCACAGATACGCAGTATTTT. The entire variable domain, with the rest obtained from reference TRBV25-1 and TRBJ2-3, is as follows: EADIYQTPRYLVIGTGKKITLECSQTMGHDKMYWYQQDPGMELHLIHYSYGVNSTEKGDLSSESTVSRIRTEHFPLTLESARPSHTSQYLCASNRQGSTDTQYFGPGTRLTVL.

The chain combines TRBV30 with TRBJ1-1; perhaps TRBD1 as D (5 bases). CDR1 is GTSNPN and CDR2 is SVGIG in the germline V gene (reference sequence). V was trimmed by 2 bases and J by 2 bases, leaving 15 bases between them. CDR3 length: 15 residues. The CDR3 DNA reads TGTGCCTGGAGTCTCCCCCTGGGACTTAACACTGAAGCTTTCTTT. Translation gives CAWSLPLGLNTEAFF. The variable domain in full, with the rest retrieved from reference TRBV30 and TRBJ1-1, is SQTIHQWPATLVQPVGSPLSLECTVEGTSNPNLYWYRQAAGRGLQLLFYSVGIGQISSEVPQNLSASRPQDRQFILSSKKLLLSDSGFYLCAWSLPLGLNTEAFFGQGTRLTVV.

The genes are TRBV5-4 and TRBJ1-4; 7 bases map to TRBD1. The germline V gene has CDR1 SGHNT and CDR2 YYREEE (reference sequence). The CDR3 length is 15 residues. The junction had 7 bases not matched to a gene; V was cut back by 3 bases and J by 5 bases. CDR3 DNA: TGTGCCAGCAGCTGGACCGGGACAGACAATGAAAAACTGTTTTTT. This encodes CASSWTGTDNEKLFF.

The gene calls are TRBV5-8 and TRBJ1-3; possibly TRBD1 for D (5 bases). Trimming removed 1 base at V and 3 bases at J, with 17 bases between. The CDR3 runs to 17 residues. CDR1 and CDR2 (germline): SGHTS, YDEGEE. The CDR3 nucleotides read TGTGCCAGCAGCTTGAACAGGCTTGGATTGGGTGGAAACACCATATATTTT. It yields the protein CASSLNRLGLGGNTIYF.

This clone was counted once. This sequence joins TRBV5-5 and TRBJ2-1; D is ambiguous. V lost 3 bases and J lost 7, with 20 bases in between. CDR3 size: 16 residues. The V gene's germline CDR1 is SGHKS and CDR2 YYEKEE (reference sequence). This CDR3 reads CASSWIAGSILNEQFF. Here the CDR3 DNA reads TGTGCCAGCAGCTGGATAGCCGGTAGCATACTAAATGAGCAGTTCTTC. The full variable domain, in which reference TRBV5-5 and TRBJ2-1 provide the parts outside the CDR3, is DAGVTQSPTHLIKTRGQQVTLRCSPISGHKSVSWYQQVLGQGPQFIFQYYEKEERGRGNFPDRFSARQFPNYSSELNVNALLLGDSALYLCASSWIAGSILNEQFFGPGTRLTVL.

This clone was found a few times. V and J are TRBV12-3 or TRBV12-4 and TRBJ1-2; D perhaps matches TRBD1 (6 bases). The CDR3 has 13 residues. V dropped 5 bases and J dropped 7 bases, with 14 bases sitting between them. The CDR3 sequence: CASSLEGGSGYTF. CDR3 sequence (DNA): TGTGCCAGCAGTCTGGAAGGGGGTAGTGGCTACACCTTC.

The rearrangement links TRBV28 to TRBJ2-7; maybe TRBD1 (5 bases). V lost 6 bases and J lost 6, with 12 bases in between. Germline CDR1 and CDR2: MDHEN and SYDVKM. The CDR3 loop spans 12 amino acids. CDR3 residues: CASRDSVLEQYF. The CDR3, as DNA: TGTGCCAGCAGAGACAGTGTGCTCGAGCAGTACTTC.

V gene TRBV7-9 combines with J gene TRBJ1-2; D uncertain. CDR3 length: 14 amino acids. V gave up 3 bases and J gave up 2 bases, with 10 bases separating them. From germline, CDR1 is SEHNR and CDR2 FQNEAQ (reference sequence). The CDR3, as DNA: TGTGCCAGCAGCTTCGGGGAGGGCAACTATGGCTACACCTTC. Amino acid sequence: CASSFGEGNYGYTF.

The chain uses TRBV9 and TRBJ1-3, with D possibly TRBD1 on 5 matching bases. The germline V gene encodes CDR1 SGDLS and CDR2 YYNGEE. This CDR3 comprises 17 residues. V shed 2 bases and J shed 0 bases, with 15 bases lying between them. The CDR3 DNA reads TGTGCCAGCAGCGTGTCGTATGGGGGGTACTCTGGAAACACCATATATTTT. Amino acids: CASSVSYGGYSGNTIYF.

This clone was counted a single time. The CDR3 is CASSLVPRGGEQFF. In DNA, the CDR3 is TGTGCCAGCAGCTTAGTTCCGAGGGGGGGTGAGCAGTTCTTC. The genes are TRBV11-2 and TRBJ2-1, with D perhaps matching TRBD2 (7 bases). Trimming shortened V by 1 base and J by 9 bases, and 13 bases separated the two germline ends. The CDR3 contains 14 residues. Germline-derived CDR1 and CDR2 are SGHAT and FQNNGV.

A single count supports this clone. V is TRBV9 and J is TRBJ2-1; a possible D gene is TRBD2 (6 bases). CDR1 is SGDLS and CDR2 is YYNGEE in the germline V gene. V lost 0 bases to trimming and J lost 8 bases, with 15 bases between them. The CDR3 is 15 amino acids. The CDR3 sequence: CASSVATSRRDEQFF. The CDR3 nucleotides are TGTGCCAGCAGCGTAGCCACTAGCCGACGCGATGAGCAGTTCTTC.

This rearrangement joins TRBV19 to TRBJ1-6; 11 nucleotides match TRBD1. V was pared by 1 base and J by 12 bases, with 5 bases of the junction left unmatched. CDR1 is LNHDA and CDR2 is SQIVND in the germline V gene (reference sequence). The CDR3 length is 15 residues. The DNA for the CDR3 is TGTGCCAGTAGTATAGTAGGACAGGGGGCAGGACCCCTCCACTTT. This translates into CASSIVGQGAGPLHF.

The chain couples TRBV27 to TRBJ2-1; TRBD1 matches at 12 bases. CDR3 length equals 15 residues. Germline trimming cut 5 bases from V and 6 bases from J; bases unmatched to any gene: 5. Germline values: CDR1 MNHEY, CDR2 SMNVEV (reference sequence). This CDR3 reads CASSGGQGAINEQFF. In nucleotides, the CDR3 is TGTGCCAGCAGTGGGGGACAGGGGGCTATCAATGAGCAGTTCTTC.

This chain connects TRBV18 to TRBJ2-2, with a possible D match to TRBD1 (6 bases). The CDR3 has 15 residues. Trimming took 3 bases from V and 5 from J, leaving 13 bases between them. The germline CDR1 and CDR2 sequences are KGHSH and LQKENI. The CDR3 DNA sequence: TGTGCCAGCTCACCTGACCAAGGACAGACCGGGGAGCTGTTTTTT. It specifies CASSPDQGQTGELFF.